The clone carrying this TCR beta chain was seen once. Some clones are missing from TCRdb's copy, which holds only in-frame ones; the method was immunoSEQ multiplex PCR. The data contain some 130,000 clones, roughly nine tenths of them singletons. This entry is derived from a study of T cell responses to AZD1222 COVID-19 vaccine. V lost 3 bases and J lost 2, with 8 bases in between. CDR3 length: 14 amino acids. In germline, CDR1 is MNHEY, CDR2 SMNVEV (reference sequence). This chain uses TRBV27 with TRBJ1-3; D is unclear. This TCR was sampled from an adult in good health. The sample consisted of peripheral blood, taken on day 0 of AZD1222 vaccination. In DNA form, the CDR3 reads TGTGCCAGCAGTTTTCTAGGGACTGGAAACACCATATATTTT. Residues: CASSFLGTGNTIYF.